One T cell receptor beta chain is described in this entry. This record belongs to a study of control samples from healthy donors and cancer patients. CDR3 size: 15 residues. With V trimmed by 5 bases and J by 6 bases, 8 bases remained unmatched. CDR1 SGHDN and CDR2 FVKESK come from the germline V gene. The table came from immunoSEQ multiplex PCR; TCRdb's copy has only in-frame clones and leaves some out. The sample yields 150,000 to 190,000 clones, roughly 93% seen once. This sequence joins TRBV14 and TRBJ2-3, with 10 bases identical to TRBD2. The source is a man between 45 and 60 years old in good health. The material sequenced was blood. The CDR3 nucleotides read TGTGCCAGCAGCATACTAGCGGGATCCATCGATACGCAGTATTTT. Translation: CASSILAGSIDTQYF.